Listed here are 4 T cell receptor beta chains from one sample, sequenced in a study of neurological immune-mediated disorders. TCRdb fed the 5' RACE reads into MiXCR, producing one record per CDR3 protein. The sample records under 60,000 distinct CDR3 sequences, more than 5% being singletons. The specimen sequenced was CD4+ T cells from blood. These TCRs come from a woman aged 18-29 years with multiple sclerosis.

This clonotype was observed at least ten times. J is TRBJ2-1 and V is TRBV20-1; D unresolved. This CDR3 comprises 11 residues. Germline CDR1 reads DFQATT; CDR2 reads SNEGSKA (reference sequence). V lost 4 bases to trimming and J lost 5 bases, with 6 bases between them. CDR3 nucleotide sequence: TGCAGTGCTATTTTGAACAATGAGCAGTTCTTC. Protein: CSAILNNEQFF.

This clonotype was found many times. The chain links TRBV6-1 to TRBJ1-1; maybe TRBD1 (5 bases). V lost 5 bases, J lost 7 bases, and 20 bases lay in between. CDR1 is MNHNS, CDR2 SASEGT, per germline. This CDR3 is 15 amino acids long. The DNA of the CDR3 is TGTGCCAGCAGTATCACCCAGGGAGTACCTATTGAAGCTTTCTTT. Translating it yields CASSITQGVPIEAFF.

This clonotype was seen at least ten times. The rearrangement joins TRBV10-3 to TRBJ2-1; 9 nucleotides align to TRBD1. This CDR3 is 14 amino acids long. After removal of 6 bases from V and 4 bases from J, the junction contained 4 bases not matched to a gene. Per the germline V gene, CDR1 is ENHRY and CDR2 is SYGVKD. The CDR3 here is CAIRPGQGYNEQFF. DNA of the CDR3: TGTGCCATCAGGCCGGGACAGGGTTACAATGAGCAGTTCTTC.

This clonotype was picked up many times. The chain combines TRBV29-1 with TRBJ1-1; 7 positions match TRBD1. The germline gives CDR1 SQVTM, CDR2 ANQGSEA. The CDR3 has 15 amino acids. V lost 4 bases, J lost 5 bases, and 13 bases stayed unmatched. CDR3 sequence (DNA): TGCAGCGTTGGGGGCCGAACAGGGGTTCGAACTGAAGCTTTCTTT. Amino acid sequence: CSVGGRTGVRTEAFF.